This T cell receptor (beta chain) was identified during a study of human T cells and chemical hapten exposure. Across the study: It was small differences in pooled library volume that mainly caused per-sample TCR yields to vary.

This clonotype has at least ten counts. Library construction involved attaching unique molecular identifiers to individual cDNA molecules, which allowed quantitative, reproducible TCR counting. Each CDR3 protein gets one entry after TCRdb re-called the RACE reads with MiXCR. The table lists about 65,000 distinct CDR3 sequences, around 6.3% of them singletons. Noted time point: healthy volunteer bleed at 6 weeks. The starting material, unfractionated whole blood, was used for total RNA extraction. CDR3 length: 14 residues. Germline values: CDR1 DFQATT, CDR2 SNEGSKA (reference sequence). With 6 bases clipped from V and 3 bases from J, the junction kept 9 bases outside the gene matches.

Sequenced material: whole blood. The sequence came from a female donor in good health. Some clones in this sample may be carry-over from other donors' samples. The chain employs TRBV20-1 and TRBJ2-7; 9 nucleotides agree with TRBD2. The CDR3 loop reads CSALISGRIYEQYF. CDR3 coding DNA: TGCAGTGCGCTGATTAGCGGGAGAATCTACGAGCAGTACTTC.